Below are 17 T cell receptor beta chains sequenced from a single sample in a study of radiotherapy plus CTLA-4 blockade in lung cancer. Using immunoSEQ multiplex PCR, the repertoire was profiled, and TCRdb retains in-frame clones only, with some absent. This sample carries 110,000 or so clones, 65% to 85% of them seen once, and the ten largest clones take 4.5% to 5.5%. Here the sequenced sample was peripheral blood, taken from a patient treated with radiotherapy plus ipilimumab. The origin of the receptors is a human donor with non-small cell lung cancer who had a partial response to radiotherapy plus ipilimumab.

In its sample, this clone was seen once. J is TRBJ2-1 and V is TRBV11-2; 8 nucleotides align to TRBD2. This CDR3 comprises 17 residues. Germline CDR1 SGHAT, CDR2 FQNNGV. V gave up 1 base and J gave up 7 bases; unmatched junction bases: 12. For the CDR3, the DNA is TGTGCCAGCAGCTTAGTATACGGGAGGGCGTATAAAAATGAGCAGTTCTTC. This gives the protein CASSLVYGRAYKNEQFF.

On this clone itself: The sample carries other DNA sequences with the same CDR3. CDR3 sequence (DNA): TGTGCCAGCAGTTACTCGAGCGGGAGCTACAATGAGCAGTTCTTC. It codes for CASSYSSGSYNEQFF. The chain has TRBV6-5 and TRBJ2-1; 8 bases fit TRBD2. This CDR3 comprises 15 residues. V lost 0 bases and J lost 3; bases outside the gene matches: 1. Germline assignment: CDR1 MNHEY and CDR2 SVGAGI.

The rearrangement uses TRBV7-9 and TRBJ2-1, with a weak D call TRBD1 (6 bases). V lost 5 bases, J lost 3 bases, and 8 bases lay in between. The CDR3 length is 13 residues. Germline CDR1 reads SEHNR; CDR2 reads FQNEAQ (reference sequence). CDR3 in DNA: TGTGCCAGCAGCCAACAGGGCTACAATGAGCAGTTCTTC. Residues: CASSQQGYNEQFF.

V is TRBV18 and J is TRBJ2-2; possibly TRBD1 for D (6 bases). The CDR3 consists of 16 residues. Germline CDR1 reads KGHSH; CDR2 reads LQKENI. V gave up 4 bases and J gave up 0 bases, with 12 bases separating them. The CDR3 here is CASSLLRGPNTGELFF. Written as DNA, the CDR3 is TGTGCCAGCTCACTCCTCAGGGGCCCGAACACCGGGGAGCTGTTTTTT.

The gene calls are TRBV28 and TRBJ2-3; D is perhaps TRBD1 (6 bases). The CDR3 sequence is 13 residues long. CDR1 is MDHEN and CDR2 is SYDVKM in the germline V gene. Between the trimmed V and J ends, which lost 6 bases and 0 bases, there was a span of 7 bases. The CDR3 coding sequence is TGTGCCAGCAGGCAGGGGAGCACAGATACGCAGTATTTT. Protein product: CASRQGSTDTQYF. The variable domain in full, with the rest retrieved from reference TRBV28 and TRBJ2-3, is DVKVTQSSRYLVKRTGEKVFLECVQDMDHENMFWYRQDPGLGLRLIYFSYDVKMKEKGDIPEGYSVSREKKERFSLILESASTNQTSMYLCASRQGSTDTQYFGPGTRLTVL.

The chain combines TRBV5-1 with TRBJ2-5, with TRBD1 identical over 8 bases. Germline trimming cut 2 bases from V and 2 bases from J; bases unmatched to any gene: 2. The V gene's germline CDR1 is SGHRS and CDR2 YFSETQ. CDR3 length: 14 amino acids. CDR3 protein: CASSFTGGQETQYF. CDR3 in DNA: TGCGCCAGCAGCTTTACAGGGGGGCAAGAGACCCAGTACTTC. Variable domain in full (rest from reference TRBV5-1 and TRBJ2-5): KAGVTQTPRYLIKTRGQQVTLSCSPISGHRSVSWYQQTPGQGLQFLFEYFSETQRNKGNFPGRFSGRQFSNSRSEMNVSTLELGDSALYLCASSFTGGQETQYFGPGTRLLVL.

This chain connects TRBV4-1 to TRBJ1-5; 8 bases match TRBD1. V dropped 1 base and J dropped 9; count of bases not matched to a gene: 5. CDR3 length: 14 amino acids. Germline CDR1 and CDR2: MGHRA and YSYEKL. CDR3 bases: TGCGCCAGCAGCCAAGGGAACAGGGGGGGGCCCCAGCATTTT. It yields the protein CASSQGNRGGPQHF.

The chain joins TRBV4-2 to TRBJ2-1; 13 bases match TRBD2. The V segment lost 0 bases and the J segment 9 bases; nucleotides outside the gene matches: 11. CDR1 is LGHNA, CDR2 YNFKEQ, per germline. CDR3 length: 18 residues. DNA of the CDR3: TGTGCCAGCAGCCAAGAAGGGACTAGCGGGACCCTCATCTTTGAGCAGTTCTTC. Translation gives CASSQEGTSGTLIFEQFF.

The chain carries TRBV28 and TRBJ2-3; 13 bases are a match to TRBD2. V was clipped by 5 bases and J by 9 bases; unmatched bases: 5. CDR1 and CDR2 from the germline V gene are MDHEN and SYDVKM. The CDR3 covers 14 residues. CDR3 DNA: TGTGCCAGCAGTCCGGGACTAGCGGGACTCACGCAGTATTTT. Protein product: CASSPGLAGLTQYF.

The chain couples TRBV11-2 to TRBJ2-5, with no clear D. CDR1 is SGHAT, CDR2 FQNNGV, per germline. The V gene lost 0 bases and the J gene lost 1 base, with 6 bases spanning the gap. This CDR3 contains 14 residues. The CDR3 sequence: CASSLDRLQETQYF. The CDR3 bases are TGTGCCAGCAGCTTAGACAGACTCCAAGAGACCCAGTACTTC.

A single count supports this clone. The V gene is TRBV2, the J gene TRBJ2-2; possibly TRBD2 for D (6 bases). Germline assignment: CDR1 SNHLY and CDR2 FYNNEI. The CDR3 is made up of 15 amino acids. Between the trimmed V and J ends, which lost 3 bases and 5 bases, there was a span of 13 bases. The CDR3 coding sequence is TGTGCCAGCAGTGAGAACGGGAGAGGGACCGGGGAGCTGTTTTTT. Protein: CASSENGRGTGELFF.

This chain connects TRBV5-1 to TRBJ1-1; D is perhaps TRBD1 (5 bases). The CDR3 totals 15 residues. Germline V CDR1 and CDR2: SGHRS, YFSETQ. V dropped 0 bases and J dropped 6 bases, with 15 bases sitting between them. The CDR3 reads CASSLGARDWAEAFF. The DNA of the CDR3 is TGCGCCAGCAGCTTGGGGGCCAGGGATTGGGCTGAAGCTTTCTTT.

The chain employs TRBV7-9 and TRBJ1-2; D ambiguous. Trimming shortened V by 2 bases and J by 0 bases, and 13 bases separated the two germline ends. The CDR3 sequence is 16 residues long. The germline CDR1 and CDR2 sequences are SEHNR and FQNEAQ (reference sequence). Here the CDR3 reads CASSLIFGTANYGYTF. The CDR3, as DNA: TGTGCCAGCAGCTTAATATTTGGCACAGCTAACTATGGCTACACCTTC. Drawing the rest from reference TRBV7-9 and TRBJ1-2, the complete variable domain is DTGVSQNPRHKITKRGQNVTFRCDPISEHNRLYWYRQTLGQGPEFLTYFQNEAQLEKSRLLSDRFSAERPKGSFSTLEIQRTEQGDSAMYLCASSLIFGTANYGYTFGSGTRLTVV.

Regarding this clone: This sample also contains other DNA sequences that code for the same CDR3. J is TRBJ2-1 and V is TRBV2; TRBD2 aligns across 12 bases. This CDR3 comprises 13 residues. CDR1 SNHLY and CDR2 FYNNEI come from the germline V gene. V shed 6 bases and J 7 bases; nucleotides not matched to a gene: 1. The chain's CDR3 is CASSGTSGNEQFF. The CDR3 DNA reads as TGTGCCAGCAGCGGGACTAGCGGGAATGAGCAGTTCTTC.

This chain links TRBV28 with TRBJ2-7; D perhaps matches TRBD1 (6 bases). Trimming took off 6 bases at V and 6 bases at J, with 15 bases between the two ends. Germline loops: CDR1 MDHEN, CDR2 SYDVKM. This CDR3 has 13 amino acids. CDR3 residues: CASRLTGNGEQYF. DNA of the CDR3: TGTGCCAGCAGGTTGACAGGAAACGGCGAGCAGTACTTC. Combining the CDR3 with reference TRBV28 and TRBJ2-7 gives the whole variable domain DVKVTQSSRYLVKRTGEKVFLECVQDMDHENMFWYRQDPGLGLRLIYFSYDVKMKEKGDIPEGYSVSREKKERFSLILESASTNQTSMYLCASRLTGNGEQYFGPGTRLTVT.

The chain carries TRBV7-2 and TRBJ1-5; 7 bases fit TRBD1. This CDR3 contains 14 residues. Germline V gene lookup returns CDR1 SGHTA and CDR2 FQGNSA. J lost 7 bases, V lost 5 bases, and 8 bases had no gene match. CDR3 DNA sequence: TGTGCCAGCAGCCCGTACAGGGGCTCCCAGCCCCAGCATTTT. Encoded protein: CASSPYRGSQPQHF.

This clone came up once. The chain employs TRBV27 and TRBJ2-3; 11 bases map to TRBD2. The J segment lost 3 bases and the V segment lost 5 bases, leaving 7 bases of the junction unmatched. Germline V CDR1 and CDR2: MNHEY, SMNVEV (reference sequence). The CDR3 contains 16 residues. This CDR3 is CASSPTSGSGTDTQYF. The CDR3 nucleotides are TGTGCCAGCAGTCCAACTAGCGGGAGTGGGACAGATACGCAGTATTTT.